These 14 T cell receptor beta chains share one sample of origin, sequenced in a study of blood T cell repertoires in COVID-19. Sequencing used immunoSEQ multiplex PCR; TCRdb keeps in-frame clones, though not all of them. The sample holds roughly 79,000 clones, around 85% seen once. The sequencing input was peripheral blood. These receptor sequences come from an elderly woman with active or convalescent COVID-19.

Here the CDR3 reads CASSLGGSKQYF. The CDR3 DNA is TGTGCCAGCAGCCTTGGGGGGAGCAAGCAGTACTTC. V is TRBV11-2 and J is TRBJ2-7; D perhaps matches TRBD2 (6 bases). CDR3 length: 12 residues. From germline, CDR1 is SGHAT and CDR2 FQNNGV. Trimming removed 5 bases at V and 8 bases at J, with 13 bases between.

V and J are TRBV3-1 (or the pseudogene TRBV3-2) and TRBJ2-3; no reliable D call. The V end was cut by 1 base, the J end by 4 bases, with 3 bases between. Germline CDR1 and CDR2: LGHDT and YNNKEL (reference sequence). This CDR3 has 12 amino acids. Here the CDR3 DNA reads TGTGCCAGCAGCCAAGGAGCAGATACGCAGTATTTT. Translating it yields CASSQGADTQYF.

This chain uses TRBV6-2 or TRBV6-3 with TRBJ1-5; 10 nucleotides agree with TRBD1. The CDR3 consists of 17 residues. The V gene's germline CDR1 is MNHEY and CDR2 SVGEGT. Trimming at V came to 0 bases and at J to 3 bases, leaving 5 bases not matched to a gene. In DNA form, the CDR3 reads TGTGCCAGCAGTTACTCCCTCGGGACAGGGGACAATCAGCCCCAGCATTTT. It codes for CASSYSLGTGDNQPQHF.

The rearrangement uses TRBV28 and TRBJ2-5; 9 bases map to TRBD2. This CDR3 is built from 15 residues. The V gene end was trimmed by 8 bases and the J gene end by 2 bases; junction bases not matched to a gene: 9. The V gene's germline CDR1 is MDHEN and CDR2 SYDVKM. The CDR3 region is CASRAPSGRQETQYF. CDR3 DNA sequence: TGTGCCAGCCGGGCCCCAAGCGGGAGGCAAGAGACCCAGTACTTC.

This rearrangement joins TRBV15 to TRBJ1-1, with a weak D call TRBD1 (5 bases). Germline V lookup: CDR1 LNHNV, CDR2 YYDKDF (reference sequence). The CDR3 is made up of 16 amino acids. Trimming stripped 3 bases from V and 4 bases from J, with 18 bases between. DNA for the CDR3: TGTGCCACCAGCAGGCTCTACGGGGGGAAGGGCACTGAAGCTTTCTTT. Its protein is CATSRLYGGKGTEAFF.

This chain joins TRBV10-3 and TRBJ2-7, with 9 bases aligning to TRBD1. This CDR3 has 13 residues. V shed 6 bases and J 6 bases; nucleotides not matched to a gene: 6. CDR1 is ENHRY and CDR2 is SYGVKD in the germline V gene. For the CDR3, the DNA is TGTGCCATCAGACTACAGGGGGCCTCCGAGCAGTACTTC. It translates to CAIRLQGASEQYF.

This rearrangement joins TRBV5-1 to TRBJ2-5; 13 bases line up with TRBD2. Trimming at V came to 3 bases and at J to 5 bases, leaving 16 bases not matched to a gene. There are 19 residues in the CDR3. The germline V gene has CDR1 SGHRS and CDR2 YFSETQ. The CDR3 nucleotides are TGCGCCAGCAGCTCACTGGGACTAGCGGGACAACTGAAAAGGGAGACCCAGTACTTC. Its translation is CASSSLGLAGQLKRETQYF.

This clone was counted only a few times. The CDR3 loop is CASRGTSGNNEQFF. The CDR3 DNA follows: TGTGCCAGCAGAGGGACTAGCGGCAACAATGAGCAGTTCTTC. The rearrangement joins TRBV28 to TRBJ2-1, with 11 bases identical to TRBD2. Per germline, CDR1 MDHEN and CDR2 SYDVKM. This CDR3 is 14 amino acids long. The trim removed 6 bases at V and 5 bases at J, leaving 3 bases unmatched. Based on the CDR3 plus reference TRBV28 and TRBJ2-1, the full variable domain is DVKVTQSSRYLVKRTGEKVFLECVQDMDHENMFWYRQDPGLGLRLIYFSYDVKMKEKGDIPEGYSVSREKKERFSLILESASTNQTSMYLCASRGTSGNNEQFFGPGTRLTVL.

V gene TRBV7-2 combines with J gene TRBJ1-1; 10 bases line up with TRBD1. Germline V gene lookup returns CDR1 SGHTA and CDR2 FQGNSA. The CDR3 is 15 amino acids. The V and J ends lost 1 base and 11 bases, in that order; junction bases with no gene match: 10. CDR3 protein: CASSLEGTGALRAFF. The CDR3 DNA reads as TGTGCCAGCAGCTTAGAAGGGACAGGGGCTTTACGGGCTTTCTTT. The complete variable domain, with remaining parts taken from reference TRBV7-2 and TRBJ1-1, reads GAGVSQSPSNKVTEKGKDVELRCDPISGHTALYWYRQSLGQGLEFLIYFQGNSAPDKSGLPSDRFSAERTGGSVSTLTIQRTQQEDSAVYLCASSLEGTGALRAFFGQGTRLTVV.

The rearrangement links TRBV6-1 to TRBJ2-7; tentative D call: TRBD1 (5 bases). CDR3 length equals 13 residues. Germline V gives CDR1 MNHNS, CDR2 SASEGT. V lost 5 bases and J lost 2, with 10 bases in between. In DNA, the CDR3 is TGTGCCAGCAGTACAGGTCCCGCCTACGAGCAGTACTTC. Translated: CASSTGPAYEQYF.

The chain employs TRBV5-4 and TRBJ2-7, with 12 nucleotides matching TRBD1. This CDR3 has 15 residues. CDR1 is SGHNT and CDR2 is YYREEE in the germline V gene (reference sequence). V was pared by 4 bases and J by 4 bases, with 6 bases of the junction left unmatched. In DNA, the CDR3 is TGTGCCAGCAGCAGGCAGGGACAGGGGGCGTACGAGCAGTACTTC. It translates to CASSRQGQGAYEQYF.

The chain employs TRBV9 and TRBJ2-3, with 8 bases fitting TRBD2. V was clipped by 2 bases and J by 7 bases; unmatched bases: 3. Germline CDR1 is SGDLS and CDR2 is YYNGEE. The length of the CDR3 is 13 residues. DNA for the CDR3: TGTGCCAGCAGCGTTGGACTAGCTAATACGCAGTATTTT. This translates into CASSVGLANTQYF.

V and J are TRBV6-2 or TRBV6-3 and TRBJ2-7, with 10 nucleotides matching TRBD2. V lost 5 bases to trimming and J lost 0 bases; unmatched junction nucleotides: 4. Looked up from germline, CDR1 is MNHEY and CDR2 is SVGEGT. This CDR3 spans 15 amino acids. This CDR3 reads CASSRGLAVSYEQYF. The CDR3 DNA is TGTGCCAGCAGTCGCGGACTAGCGGTCTCCTACGAGCAGTACTTC.

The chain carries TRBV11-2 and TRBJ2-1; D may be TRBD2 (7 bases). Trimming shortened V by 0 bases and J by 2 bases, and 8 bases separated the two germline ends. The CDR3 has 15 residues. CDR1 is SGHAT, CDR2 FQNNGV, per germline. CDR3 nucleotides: TGTGCCAGCAGCTTAGAGGGGGGGCCCTACAATGAGCAGTTCTTC. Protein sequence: CASSLEGGPYNEQFF.